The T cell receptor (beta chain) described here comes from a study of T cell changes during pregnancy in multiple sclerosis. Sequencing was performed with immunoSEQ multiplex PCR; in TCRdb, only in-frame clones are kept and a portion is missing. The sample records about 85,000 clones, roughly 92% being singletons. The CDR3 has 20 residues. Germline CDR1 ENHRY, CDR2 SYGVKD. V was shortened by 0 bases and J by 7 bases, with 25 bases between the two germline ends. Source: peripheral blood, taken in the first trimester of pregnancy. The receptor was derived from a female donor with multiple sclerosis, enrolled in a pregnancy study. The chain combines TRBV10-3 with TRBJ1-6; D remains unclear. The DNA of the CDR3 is TGTGCCATCAGTGAGTCGAAAGGTCGTGGAGGAGTCTTACGGAATTCACCCCTCCACTTT. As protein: CAISESKGRGGVLRNSPLHF.